The rows below give T cell receptor beta chains drawn from one sample of a study of blood T cells in healthy people across ages. MiXCR was run by TCRdb on the 5' RACE reads, yielding one entry per CDR3 protein. The table has a few hundred thousand distinct CDR3 sequences, 25% to 30% seen once; the top ten hold about 18%. The sample consisted of blood. The receptors were gathered from a woman in her seventies in good health. The CDR3 runs from the conserved cysteine through the conserved F or W. A D gene is named only where the DNA matches it firmly. Some rows have no size entry. The others give once, few or many, or a class for an expanded clone.

V gene	J gene	D gene	clone size	CDR3 protein	CDR3 DNA
TRBV12-3/TRBV12-4	TRBJ2-1	TRBD2	many	CASSFSRGGRLNEQFF	TGTGCCAGCAGTTTCTCGCGGGGGGGCCGTCTCAATGAGCAGTTCTTC
TRBV20-1	TRBJ1-2	.	few	CSASFLNGYTF	TGCAGTGCTAGTTTCCTGAATGGCTACACCTTC
TRBV30	TRBJ2-6	.	.	CAWSVLGSGANVLTF	TGTGCCTGGAGTGTATTAGGCTCTGGGGCCAACGTCCTGACTTTC
TRBV29-1	TRBJ1-1	.	.	CSTHRDLLPNTEAFF	TGCAGCACCCACCGGGACCTATTACCGAACACTGAAGCTTTCTTT
TRBV7-2	TRBJ2-5	.	few	CASSLGPGRETQYF	TGTGCCAGCAGCTTAGGCCCAGGGAGAGAGACCCAGTACTTC
TRBV12-3/TRBV12-4	TRBJ2-3	.	once	CASSTGTAGADTQYF	TGTGCCAGCAGTACCGGGACGGCGGGGGCGGATACGCAGTATTTT
TRBV12-5	TRBJ2-5	TRBD2	.	CASGLVVSGGGETQYF	TGTGCTAGTGGTTTGGTTGTTAGCGGGGGGGGAGAGACCCAGTACTTC
TRBV25-1	TRBJ2-7	.	few	CASSDAGRGLGPYEQYF	TGTGCCAGCAGTGATGCGGGACGGGGCTTAGGCCCCTACGAGCAGTACTTC
TRBV6-1	TRBJ1-3	.	few	CASSDSGHSSGNTIYF	TGTGCCAGCAGTGATTCGGGGCATAGCTCTGGAAACACCATATATTTT
TRBV7-2	TRBJ2-3	.	.	CASSIIPRRTDTQYF	TGTGCCAGCAGCATTATTCCGCGGCGCACAGATACGCAGTATTTT
TRBV15	TRBJ2-5	.	few	CATGRGGGLETQYF	TGTGCCACCGGCAGAGGAGGGGGATTAGAGACCCAGTACTTC
TRBV7-9	TRBJ2-3	.	once	CASTWGTTDTQYF	TGTGCCAGCACGTGGGGAACCACAGATACGCAGTATTTT
TRBV4-2	TRBJ2-5	.	few	CASSQVDPHETQYF	TGTGCCAGCAGCCAAGTTGACCCCCATGAGACCCAGTACTTC
TRBV28	TRBJ1-1	TRBD1	few	CASSYEGTGAFF	TGTGCCAGCAGTTATGAGGGGACAGGAGCTTTCTTT
TRBV3-1	TRBJ2-1	.	.	CASSPALTSKGEQFF	TGTGCCAGCAGCCCAGCCCTCACTAGCAAGGGTGAGCAGTTCTTC
TRBV12-3/TRBV12-4	TRBJ1-2	.	few	CASSLGRVGYGYTF	TGTGCCAGCAGTTTAGGCAGGGTCGGTTATGGCTACACCTTC
TRBV4-3	TRBJ2-1	.	.	CASSQESTGRWGEQFF	TGCGCCAGCAGCCAAGAATCGACAGGGAGGTGGGGTGAGCAGTTCTTC
TRBV27	TRBJ2-1	.	few	CASSLSGLLLTPYNEQFF	TGTGCCAGCAGTTTATCGGGGCTACTACTAACCCCCTACAATGAGCAGTTCTTC
TRBV20-1	TRBJ2-7	.	few	CSARGELGTVIYEQYF	TGCAGTGCTAGAGGAGAGCTCGGGACCGTGATCTACGAGCAGTACTTC
TRBV5-1	TRBJ2-5	.	.	CASRGTPQEETQYF	TGCGCCAGCAGGGGGACACCGCAAGAGGAGACCCAGTACTTC
TRBV7-2	TRBJ2-7	.	many	CASSLNGGYEQYF	TGTGCCAGCAGCTTAAATGGGGGTTACGAGCAGTACTTC
TRBV3-1	TRBJ2-1	.	.	CASSQATPGSHNEQFF	TGTGCCAGCAGCCAAGCCACCCCTGGCTCCCACAATGAGCAGTTCTTC
TRBV12-3/TRBV12-4	TRBJ2-2	TRBD1	.	CASSNIQGITGELFF	TGTGCCAGCAGTAACATACAGGGGATCACCGGGGAGCTGTTTTTT
TRBV14	TRBJ2-1	TRBD2	.	CASSRGTSGGPKYEQFF	TGTGCCAGCAGCCGAGGGACTAGCGGGGGGCCAAAGTATGAGCAGTTCTTC